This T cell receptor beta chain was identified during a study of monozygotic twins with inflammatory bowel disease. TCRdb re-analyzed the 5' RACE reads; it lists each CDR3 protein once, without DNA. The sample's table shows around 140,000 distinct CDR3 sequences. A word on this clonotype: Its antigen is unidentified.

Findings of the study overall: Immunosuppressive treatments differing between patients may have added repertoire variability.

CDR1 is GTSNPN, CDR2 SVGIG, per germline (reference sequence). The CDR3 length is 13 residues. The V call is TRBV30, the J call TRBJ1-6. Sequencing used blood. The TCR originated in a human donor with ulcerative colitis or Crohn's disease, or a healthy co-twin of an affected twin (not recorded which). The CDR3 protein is CAWSGQTNSPLHF.